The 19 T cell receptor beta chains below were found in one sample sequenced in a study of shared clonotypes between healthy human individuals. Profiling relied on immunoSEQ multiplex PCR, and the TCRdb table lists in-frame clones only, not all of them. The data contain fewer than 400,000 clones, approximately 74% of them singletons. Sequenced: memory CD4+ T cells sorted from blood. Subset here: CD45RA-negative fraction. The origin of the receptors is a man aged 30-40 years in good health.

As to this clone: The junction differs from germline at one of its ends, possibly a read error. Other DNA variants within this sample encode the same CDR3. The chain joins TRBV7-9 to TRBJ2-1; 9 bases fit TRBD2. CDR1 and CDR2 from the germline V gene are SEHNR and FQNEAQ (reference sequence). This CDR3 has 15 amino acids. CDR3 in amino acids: CASSLIAGAYNEQFF. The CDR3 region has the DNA TGTGCTAGCAGCTTAATAGCGGGGGCCTACAATGAGCAGTTCTTC.

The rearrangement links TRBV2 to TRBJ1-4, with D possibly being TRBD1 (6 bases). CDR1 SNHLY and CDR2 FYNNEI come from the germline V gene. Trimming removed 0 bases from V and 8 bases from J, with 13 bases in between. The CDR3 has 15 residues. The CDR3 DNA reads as TGTGCCAGCAGTGAAGCCGGGACAACGGGGGAAAAACTGTTTTTT. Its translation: CASSEAGTTGEKLFF.

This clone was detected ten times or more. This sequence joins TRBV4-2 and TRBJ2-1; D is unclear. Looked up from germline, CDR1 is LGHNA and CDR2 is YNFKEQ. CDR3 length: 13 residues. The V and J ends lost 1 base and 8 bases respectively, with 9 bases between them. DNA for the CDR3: TGTGCCAGCAGCCAAGGAAAGGTCGATGAGCAGTTCTTC. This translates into CASSQGKVDEQFF.

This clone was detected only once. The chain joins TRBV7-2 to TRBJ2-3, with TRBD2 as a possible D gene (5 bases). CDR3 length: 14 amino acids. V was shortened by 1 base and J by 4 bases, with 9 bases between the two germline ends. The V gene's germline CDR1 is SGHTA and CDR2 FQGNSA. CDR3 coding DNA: TGTGCCAGCAGCTTAGTAGGAGGATCAGATACGCAGTATTTT. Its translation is CASSLVGGSDTQYF.

CDR3 nucleotide sequence: TGCGCCAGCGGAGGGACAGGTGGCACAGATACGCAGTATTTT. Protein sequence: CASGGTGGTDTQYF. The V call is TRBV10-1, the J call TRBJ2-3; 8 bases agree with TRBD1. Germline loops: CDR1 WNHNN, CDR2 SYGVQD (reference sequence). Trimming cost V 8 bases and J 1 base; bases outside gene matches: 5. The CDR3 runs 14 residues.

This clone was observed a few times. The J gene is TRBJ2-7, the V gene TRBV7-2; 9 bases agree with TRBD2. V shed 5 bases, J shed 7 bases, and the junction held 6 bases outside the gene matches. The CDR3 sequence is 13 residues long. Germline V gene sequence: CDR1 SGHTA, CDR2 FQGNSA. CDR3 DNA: TGTGCCAGCAGCAAAGGGACTAGCCGAGAGCAGTACTTC. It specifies CASSKGTSREQYF.

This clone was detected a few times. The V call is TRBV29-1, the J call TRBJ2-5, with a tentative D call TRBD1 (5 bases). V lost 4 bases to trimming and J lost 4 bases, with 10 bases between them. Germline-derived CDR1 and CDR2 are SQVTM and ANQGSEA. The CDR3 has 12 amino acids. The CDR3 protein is CSVGQTPETQYF. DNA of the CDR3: TGCAGCGTTGGACAGACCCCAGAGACCCAGTACTTC.

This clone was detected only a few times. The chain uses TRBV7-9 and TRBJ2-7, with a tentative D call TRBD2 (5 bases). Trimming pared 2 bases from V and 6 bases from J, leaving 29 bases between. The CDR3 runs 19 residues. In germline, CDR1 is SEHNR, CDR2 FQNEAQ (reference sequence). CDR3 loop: CASSLMVGVSTSSPPEQYF. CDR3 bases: TGTGCCAGCAGCTTAATGGTGGGAGTCTCTACATCCTCGCCCCCCGAGCAGTACTTC.

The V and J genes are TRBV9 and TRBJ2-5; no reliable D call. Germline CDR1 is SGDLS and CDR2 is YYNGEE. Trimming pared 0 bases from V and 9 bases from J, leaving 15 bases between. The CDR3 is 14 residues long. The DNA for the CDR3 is TGTGCCAGCAGCGTAGATCCTAATGGGGTCGCCCAGTACTTC. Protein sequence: CASSVDPNGVAQYF.

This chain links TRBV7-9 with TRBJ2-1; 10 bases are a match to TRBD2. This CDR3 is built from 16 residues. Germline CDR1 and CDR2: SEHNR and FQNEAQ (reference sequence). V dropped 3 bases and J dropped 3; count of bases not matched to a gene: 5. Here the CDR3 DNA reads TGTGCCAGCAGCTTGTCGCTAGCGGGAGTCTACAATGAGCAGTTCTTC. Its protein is CASSLSLAGVYNEQFF.

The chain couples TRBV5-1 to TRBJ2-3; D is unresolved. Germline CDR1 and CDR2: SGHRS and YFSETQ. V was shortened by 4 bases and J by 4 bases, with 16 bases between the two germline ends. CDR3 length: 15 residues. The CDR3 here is CASSRLGGVADTQYF. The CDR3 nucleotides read TGCGCCAGCAGCCGGCTGGGTGGGGTGGCAGATACGCAGTATTTT.

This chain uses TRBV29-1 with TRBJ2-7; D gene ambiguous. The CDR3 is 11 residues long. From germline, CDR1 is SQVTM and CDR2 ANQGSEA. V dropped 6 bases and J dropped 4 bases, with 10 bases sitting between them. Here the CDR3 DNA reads TGCAGCGTAGGTGAGTCATACGAGCAGTACTTC. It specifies CSVGESYEQYF.

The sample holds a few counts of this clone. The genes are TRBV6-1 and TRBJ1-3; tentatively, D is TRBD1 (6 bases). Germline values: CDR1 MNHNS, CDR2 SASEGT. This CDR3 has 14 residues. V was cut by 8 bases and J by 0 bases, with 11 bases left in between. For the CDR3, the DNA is TGTGCCAGCTTCAGGGGCGACTCTGGAAACACCATATATTTT. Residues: CASFRGDSGNTIYF.

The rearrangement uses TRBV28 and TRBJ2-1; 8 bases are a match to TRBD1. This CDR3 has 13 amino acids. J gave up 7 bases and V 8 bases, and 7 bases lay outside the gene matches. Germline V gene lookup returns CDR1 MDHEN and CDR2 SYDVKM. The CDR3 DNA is TGTGCCAGCCGGACAGGGCTGGATAATGAGCAGTTCTTC. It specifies CASRTGLDNEQFF.

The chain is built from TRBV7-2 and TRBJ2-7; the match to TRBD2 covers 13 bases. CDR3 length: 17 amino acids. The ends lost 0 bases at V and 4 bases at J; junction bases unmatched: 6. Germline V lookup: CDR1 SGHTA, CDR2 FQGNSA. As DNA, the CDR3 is TGTGCCAGCAGCTTAGCCGGGACTAGCGGGAATTGGTACGAGCAGTACTTC. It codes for CASSLAGTSGNWYEQYF.

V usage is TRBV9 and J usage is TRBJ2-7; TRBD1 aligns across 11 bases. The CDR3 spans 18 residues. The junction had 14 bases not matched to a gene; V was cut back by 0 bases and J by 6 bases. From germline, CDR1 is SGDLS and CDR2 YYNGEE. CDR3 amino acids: CASSVALQHSGQGAEQYF. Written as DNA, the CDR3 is TGTGCCAGCAGCGTAGCTCTACAGCATTCTGGACAGGGGGCCGAGCAGTACTTC.

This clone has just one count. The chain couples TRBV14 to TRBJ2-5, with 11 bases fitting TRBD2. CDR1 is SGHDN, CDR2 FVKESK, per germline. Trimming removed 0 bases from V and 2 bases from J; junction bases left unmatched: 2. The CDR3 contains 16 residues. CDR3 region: CASSQDTSGRQETQYF. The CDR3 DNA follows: TGTGCCAGCAGCCAAGATACTAGCGGGAGACAAGAGACCCAGTACTTC.

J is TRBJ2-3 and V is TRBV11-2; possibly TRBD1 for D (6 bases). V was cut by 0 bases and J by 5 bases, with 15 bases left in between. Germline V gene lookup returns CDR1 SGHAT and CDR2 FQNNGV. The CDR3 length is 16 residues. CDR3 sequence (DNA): TGTGCCAGCAGCTTAGATGCGGCAGGGGTTCGAGATACGCAGTATTTT. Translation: CASSLDAAGVRDTQYF. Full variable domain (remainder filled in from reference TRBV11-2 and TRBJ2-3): EAGVAQSPRYKIIEKRQSVAFWCNPISGHATLYWYQQILGQGPKLLIQFQNNGVVDDSQLPKDRFSAERLKGVDSTLKIQPAKLEDSAVYLCASSLDAAGVRDTQYFGPGTRLTVL.

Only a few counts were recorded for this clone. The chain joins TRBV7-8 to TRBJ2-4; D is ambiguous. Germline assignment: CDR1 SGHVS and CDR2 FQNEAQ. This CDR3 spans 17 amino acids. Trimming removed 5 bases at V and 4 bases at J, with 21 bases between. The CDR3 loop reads CASSVTPQYGRKNIQYF. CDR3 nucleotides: TGTGCCAGCAGCGTTACCCCTCAGTATGGCAGGAAAAACATTCAGTACTTC.